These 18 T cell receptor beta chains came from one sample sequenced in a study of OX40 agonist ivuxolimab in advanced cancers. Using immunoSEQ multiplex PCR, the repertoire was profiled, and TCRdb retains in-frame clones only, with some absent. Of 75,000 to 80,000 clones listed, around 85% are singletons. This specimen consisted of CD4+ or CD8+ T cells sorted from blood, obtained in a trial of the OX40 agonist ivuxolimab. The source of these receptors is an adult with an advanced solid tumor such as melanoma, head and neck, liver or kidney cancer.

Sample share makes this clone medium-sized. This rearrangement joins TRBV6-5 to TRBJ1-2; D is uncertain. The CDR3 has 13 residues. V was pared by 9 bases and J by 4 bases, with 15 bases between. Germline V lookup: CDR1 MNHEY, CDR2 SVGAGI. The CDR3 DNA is TGTGCCAGTACTAAGCTTGGGAGCTATGGCTACACCTTC. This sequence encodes CASTKLGSYGYTF.

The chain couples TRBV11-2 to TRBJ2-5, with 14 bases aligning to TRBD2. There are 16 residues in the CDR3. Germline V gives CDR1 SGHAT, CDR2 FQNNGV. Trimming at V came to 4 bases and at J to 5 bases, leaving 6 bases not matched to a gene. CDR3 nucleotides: TGTGCCAGCAGCTGGGGACTAGCGGGAGTTCGGGAGACCCAGTACTTC. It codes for CASSWGLAGVRETQYF.

DNA of the CDR3: TGTGCCAGCAGCTTGAAGTCAAGCACGAGCTCCTATAATTCACCCCTCCACTTT. It yields the protein CASSLKSSTSSYNSPLHF. The V and J genes are TRBV5-5 and TRBJ1-6, with D uncertain. Germline V CDR1 and CDR2: SGHKS, YYEKEE (reference sequence). The CDR3 has 18 amino acids. Trimming shortened V by 1 base and J by 0 bases, and 14 bases separated the two germline ends. The full variable domain, in which reference TRBV5-5 and TRBJ1-6 provide the parts outside the CDR3, is DAGVTQSPTHLIKTRGQQVTLRCSPISGHKSVSWYQQVLGQGPQFIFQYYEKEERGRGNFPDRFSARQFPNYSSELNVNALLLGDSALYLCASSLKSSTSSYNSPLHFGNGTRLTVT.

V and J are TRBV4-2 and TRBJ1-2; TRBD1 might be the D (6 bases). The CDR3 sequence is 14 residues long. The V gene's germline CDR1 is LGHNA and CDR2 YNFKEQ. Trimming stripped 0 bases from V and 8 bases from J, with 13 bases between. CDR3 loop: CASSQEGGVGGYTF. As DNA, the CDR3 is TGTGCCAGCAGCCAAGAAGGGGGGGTGGGCGGCTACACCTTC.

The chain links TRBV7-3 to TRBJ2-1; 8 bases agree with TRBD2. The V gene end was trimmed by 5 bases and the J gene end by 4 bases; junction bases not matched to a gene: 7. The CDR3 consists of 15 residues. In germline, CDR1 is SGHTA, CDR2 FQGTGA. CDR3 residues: CASSRSSGPYNEQFF. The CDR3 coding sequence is TGTGCCAGCAGCCGCTCTAGCGGGCCATACAATGAGCAGTTCTTC.

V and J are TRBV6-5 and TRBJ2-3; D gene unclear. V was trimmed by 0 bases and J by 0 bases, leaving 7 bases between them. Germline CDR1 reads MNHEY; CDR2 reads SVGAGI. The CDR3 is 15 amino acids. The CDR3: CASSYSRPSTDTQYF. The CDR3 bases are TGTGCCAGCAGTTACTCTAGACCTAGCACAGATACGCAGTATTTT.

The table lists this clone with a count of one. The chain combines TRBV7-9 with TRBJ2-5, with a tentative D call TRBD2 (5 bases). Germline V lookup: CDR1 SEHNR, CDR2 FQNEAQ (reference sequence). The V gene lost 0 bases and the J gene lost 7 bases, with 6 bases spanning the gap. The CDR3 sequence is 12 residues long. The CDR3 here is CASSLARATQYF. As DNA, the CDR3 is TGTGCCAGCAGCTTAGCGCGGGCGACCCAGTACTTC.

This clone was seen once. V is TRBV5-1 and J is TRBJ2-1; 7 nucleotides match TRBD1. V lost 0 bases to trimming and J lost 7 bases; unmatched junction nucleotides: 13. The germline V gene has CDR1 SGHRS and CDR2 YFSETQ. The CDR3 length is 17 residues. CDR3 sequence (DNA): TGCGCCAGCAGCTTGGGTATACAGGGGAAGGGGAAGAATGAGCAGTTCTTC. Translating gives CASSLGIQGKGKNEQFF.

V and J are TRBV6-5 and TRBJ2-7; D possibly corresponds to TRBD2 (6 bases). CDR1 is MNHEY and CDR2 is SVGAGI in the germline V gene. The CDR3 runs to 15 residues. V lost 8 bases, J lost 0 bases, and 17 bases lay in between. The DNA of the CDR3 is TGTGCCAGCGCCCGACGGATGGGGGGCTCCTACGAGCAGTACTTC. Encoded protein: CASARRMGGSYEQYF.

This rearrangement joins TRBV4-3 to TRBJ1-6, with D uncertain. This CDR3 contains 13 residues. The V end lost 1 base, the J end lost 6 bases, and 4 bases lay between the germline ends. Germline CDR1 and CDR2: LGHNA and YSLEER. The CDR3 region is CASSQASNSPLHF. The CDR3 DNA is TGCGCCAGCAGCCAAGCGAGTAATTCACCCCTCCACTTT.

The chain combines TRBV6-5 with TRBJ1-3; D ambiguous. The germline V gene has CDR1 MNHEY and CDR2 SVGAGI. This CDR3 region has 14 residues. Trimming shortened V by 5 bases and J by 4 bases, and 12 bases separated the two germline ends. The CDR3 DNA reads TGTGCCAGCAGTCGACAACTTGGGGGAAACACCATATATTTT. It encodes CASSRQLGGNTIYF.

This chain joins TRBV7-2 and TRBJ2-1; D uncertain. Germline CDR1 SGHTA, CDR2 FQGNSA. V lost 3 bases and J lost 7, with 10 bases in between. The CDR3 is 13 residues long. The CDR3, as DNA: TGTGCCAGCAGCTTGGCCGTAGTTAATGAGCAGTTCTTC. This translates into CASSLAVVNEQFF.

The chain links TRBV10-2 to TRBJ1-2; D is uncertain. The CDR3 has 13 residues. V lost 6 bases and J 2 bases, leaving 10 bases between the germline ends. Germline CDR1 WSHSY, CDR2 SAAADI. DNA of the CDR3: TGCGCCAGCAGCCTTGGGGAAAACTATGGCTACACCTTC. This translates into CASSLGENYGYTF.

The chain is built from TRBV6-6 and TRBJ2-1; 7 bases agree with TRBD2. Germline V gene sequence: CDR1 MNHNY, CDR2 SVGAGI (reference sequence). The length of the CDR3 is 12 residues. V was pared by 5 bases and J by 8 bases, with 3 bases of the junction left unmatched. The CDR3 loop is CASSRGGDEQFF. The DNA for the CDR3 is TGTGCCAGCAGTCGTGGGGGGGATGAGCAGTTCTTC.

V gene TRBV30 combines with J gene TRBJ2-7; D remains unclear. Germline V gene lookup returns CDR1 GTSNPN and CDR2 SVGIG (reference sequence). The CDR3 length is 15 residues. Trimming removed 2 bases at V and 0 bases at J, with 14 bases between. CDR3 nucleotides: TGTGCCTGGAGTAGGACGGGTCCTTCCTCCTACGAGCAGTACTTC. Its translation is CAWSRTGPSSYEQYF.

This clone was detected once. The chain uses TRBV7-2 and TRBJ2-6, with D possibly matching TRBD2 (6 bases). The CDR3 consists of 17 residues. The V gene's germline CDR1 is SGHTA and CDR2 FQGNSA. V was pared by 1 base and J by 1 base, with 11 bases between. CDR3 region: CASSLVGLASGANVLTF. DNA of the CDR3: TGTGCCAGCAGCTTAGTTGGCCTAGCGTCTGGGGCCAACGTCCTGACTTTC.

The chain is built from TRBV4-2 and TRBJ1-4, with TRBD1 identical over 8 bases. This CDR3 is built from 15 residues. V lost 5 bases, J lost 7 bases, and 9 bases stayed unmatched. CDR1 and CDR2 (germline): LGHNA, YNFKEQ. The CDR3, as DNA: TGTGCCAGCAGCGAGACCCAGGGGGCAACTGAAAAACTGTTTTTT. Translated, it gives CASSETQGATEKLFF.

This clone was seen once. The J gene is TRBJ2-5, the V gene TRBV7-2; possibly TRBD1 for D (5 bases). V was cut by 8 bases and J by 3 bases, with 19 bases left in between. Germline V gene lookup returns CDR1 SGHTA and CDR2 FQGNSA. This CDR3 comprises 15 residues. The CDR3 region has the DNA TGTGCCAGCTGCTATAATCAGGGAATTGAAGAGACCCAGTACTTC. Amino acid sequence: CASCYNQGIEETQYF.